The 10 T cell receptor beta chains below all came from one sample that was sequenced in a study of regulatory T cells in long-lasting Graves disease. Stated time point: persistent/refractory GD, antithyroid drugs over 5 years with positive TRAb. Following extraction of RNA from PBMCs, that RNA was used to make the TCR library. In building TCR beta libraries, iRepertoire HTBI primers were used together with Arm-PCR of CDR3 regions. TCRdb reanalysed the multiplex PCR reads using MiXCR and keeps one entry per CDR3 protein. The repertoire holds 650,000 to 850,000 distinct CDR3 sequences, 30% seen once, with about 40% in the top ten. The sequencing used peripheral blood mononuclear cells (PBMCs), collected when the disease was refractory, from a patient treated with antithyroid drugs. Receptors were obtained from a female donor with Graves disease.

In this sample, this clonotype turned up a few times. The chain employs TRBV24-1 and TRBJ1-4; D gene ambiguous. Per germline, CDR1 KGHDR and CDR2 SFDVKD. CDR3 length: 11 residues. The V and J ends lost 9 bases and 10 bases respectively, with 11 bases between them. In nucleotides, the CDR3 is TGTGCCACCGAAGACTGGGGAAAACTGTTTTTT. Translated, it gives CATEDWGKLFF.

This clonotype was seen many times. The V gene is TRBV27, the J gene TRBJ1-5; TRBD1 agrees at 8 bases. The junction had 2 bases not matched to a gene; V was cut back by 6 bases and J by 4 bases. Germline V gives CDR1 MNHEY, CDR2 SMNVEV (reference sequence). The CDR3 runs 13 residues. The CDR3 sequence is CASSHRGNQPQHF. The CDR3 bases are TGTGCCAGCAGCCACAGGGGGAATCAGCCCCAGCATTTT.

The chain combines TRBV19 with TRBJ2-7, with TRBD1 identical over 9 bases. Germline V gene lookup returns CDR1 LNHDA and CDR2 SQIVND (reference sequence). The length of the CDR3 is 15 residues. With V trimmed by 6 bases and J by 4 bases, 10 bases remained unmatched. CDR3 region: CASRQTGTGNYEQYF. The CDR3 coding sequence is TGTGCCAGTAGACAGACCGGGACAGGGAATTACGAGCAGTACTTC.

This clonotype was counted between two and nine times. This chain joins TRBV5-1 and TRBJ2-2; perhaps TRBD2 as D (6 bases). V lost 1 base and J lost 4, with 14 bases in between. From germline, CDR1 is SGHRS and CDR2 YFSETQ. The CDR3 is made up of 16 amino acids. The CDR3 loop is CASSLKNGLPTGELFF. The CDR3 DNA reads as TGCGCCAGCAGCTTGAAAAACGGACTACCCACCGGGGAGCTGTTTTTT.

This clonotype was counted a few times. The chain is built from TRBV27 and TRBJ2-5, with D perhaps TRBD1 (5 bases). Germline values: CDR1 MNHEY, CDR2 SMNVEV (reference sequence). V was clipped by 5 bases and J by 9 bases, with 16 bases between them. The CDR3 runs to 13 residues. The CDR3 DNA reads TGTGCCAGCAGTGTGACACCCCAAGGGGCCCAGTACTTC. Its translation is CASSVTPQGAQYF.

The sample holds many counts of this clonotype. The V gene is TRBV11-2, the J gene TRBJ2-7; 10 bases line up with TRBD2. The CDR3 contains 17 residues. Germline lookup yields CDR1 SGHAT and CDR2 FQNNGV. Trimming removed 5 bases from V and 6 bases from J; junction bases left unmatched: 16. The CDR3 reads CASSPPPRNSGRVEQYF. The DNA for the CDR3 is TGTGCCAGCAGCCCGCCACCCCGCAACAGCGGGAGGGTCGAGCAGTACTTC.

This clonotype was observed a few times. The chain couples TRBV5-1 to TRBJ1-4; TRBD1 is a possible D gene (5 bases). This CDR3 is 17 amino acids long. Germline V gives CDR1 SGHRS, CDR2 YFSETQ. V was shortened by 2 bases and J by 0 bases, with 14 bases between the two germline ends. The CDR3 is CASSFPEGATTNEKLFF. DNA of the CDR3: TGCGCCAGCAGCTTTCCCGAAGGGGCGACAACTAATGAAAAACTGTTTTTT. Combining the CDR3 with reference TRBV5-1 and TRBJ1-4 gives the whole variable domain KAGVTQTPRYLIKTRGQQVTLSCSPISGHRSVSWYQQTPGQGLQFLFEYFSETQRNKGNFPGRFSGRQFSNSRSEMNVSTLELGDSALYLCASSFPEGATTNEKLFFGSGTQLSVL.

This clonotype was recorded at least ten times. The V and J genes are TRBV2 and TRBJ1-6; D gene unclear. Germline V gene lookup returns CDR1 SNHLY and CDR2 FYNNEI. The CDR3 totals 15 residues. Trimming left V 6 bases short and J 3 bases short, with 12 bases between. The CDR3 spells CASRVNDFYNSPLHF. For the CDR3, the DNA is TGTGCCAGCAGGGTCAATGACTTCTATAATTCACCCCTCCACTTT.

The V gene is TRBV20-1, the J gene TRBJ1-2; 7 nucleotides align to TRBD1. Losses at the gene ends were 6 bases for V and 4 bases for J; bases not matched to a gene: 5. The CDR3 totals 12 residues. Germline CDR1 and CDR2: DFQATT and SNEGSKA (reference sequence). The CDR3 nucleotides read TGCAGTGCGGCAGGACAGGTCTATGGCTACACCTTC. It specifies CSAAGQVYGYTF.

The chain carries TRBV6-1 and TRBJ2-5; maybe TRBD2 (7 bases). V was clipped by 6 bases and J by 13 bases, with 21 bases between them. Germline CDR1 is MNHNS and CDR2 is SASEGT. The CDR3 sequence is 13 residues long. CDR3 loop: CASSREQGGARYF. The CDR3 bases are TGTGCCAGCAGCCGAGAACAGGGAGGGGCGAGGTACTTC.